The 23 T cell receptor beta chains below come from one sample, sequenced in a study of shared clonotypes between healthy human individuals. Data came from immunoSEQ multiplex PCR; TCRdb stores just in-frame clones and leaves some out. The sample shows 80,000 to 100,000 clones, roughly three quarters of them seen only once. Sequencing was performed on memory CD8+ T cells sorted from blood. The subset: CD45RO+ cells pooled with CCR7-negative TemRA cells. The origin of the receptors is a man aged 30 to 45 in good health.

CDR3 DNA sequence: TGTGCCAGCAGCACTTGGACTAGCTCAACAGATACGCAGTATTTT. Its translation: CASSTWTSSTDTQYF. The genes are TRBV7-3 and TRBJ2-3; 8 nucleotides align to TRBD2. The germline V gene has CDR1 SGHTA and CDR2 FQGTGA. The CDR3 is 15 residues long. V dropped 5 bases and J dropped 3; count of bases not matched to a gene: 7.

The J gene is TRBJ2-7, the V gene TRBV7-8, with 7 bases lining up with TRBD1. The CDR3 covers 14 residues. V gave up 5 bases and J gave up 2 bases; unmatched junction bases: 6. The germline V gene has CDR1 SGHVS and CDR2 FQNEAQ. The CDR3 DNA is TGTGCCAGCAGCCTGACAGGGAAAACCTACGAGCAGTACTTC. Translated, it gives CASSLTGKTYEQYF.

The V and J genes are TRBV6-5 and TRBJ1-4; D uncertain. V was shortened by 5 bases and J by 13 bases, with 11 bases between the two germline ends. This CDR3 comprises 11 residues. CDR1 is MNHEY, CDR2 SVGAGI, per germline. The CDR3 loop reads CASSQNKALFF. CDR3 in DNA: TGTGCCAGCAGTCAAAACAAGGCACTGTTTTTT.

In DNA, the CDR3 is TGTGCCAGCAGCTCGTCCCGAGGAGACAGGGGGCACCACGAGCAGTACTTC. It codes for CASSSSRGDRGHHEQYF. This chain links TRBV7-9 with TRBJ2-7; TRBD1 agrees at 10 bases. The V gene end was trimmed by 4 bases and the J gene end by 5 bases; junction bases not matched to a gene: 14. CDR3 length equals 17 residues. Germline V CDR1 and CDR2: SEHNR, FQNEAQ (reference sequence).

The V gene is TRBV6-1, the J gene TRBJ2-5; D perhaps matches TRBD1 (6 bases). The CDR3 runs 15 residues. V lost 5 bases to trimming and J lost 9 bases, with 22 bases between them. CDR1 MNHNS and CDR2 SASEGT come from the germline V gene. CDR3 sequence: CASSKPDSPSEAQYF. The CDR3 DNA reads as TGTGCCAGCAGTAAACCGGACAGCCCCTCGGAGGCCCAGTACTTC.

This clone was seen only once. CDR3 DNA: TGTGCCAGCAGCTTAGGCGCCGCCCACCCTAACAATGAGCAGTTCTTC. Protein sequence: CASSLGAAHPNNEQFF. The chain combines TRBV7-9 with TRBJ2-1; the D is unclear. Trimming removed 1 base at V and 5 bases at J, with 15 bases between. There are 16 residues in the CDR3. The V gene's germline CDR1 is SEHNR and CDR2 FQNEAQ (reference sequence).

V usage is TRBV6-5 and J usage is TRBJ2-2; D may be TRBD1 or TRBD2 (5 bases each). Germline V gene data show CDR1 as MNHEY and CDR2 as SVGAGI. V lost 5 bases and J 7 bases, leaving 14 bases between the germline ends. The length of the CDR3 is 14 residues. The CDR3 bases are TGTGCCAGCAGTGCACCGGGACCTTACGGGGAGCTGTTTTTT. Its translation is CASSAPGPYGELFF.

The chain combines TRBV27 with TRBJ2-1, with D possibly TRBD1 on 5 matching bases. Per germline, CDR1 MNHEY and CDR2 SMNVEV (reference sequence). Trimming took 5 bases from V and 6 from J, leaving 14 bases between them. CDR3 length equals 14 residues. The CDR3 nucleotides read TGTGCCAGCAGTCCGCAAAACCAGGGCAATGAGCAGTTCTTC. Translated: CASSPQNQGNEQFF.

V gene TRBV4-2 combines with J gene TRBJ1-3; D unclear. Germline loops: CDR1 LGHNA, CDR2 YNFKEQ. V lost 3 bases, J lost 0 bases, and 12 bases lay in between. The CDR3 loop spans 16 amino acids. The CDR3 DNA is TGTGCCAGCAGCCACCTTGACACACGCTCTGGAAACACCATATATTTT. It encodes CASSHLDTRSGNTIYF.

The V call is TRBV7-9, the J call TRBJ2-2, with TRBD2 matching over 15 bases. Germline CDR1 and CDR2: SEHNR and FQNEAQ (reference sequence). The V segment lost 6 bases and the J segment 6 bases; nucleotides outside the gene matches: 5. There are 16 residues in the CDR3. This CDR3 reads CASRPGLAGGSGELFF. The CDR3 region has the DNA TGTGCCAGCAGACCCGGACTAGCGGGAGGGTCCGGGGAGCTGTTTTTT.

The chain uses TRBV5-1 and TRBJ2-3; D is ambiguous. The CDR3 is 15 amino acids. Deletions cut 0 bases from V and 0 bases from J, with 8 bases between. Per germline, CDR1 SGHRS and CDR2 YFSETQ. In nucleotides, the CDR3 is TGCGCCAGCAGCTTGGTTGTAACTAGCACAGATACGCAGTATTTT. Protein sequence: CASSLVVTSTDTQYF.

The CDR3, as DNA: TGCGCCAGCAGTGAGTATCCTAGCGGGAGGGCCCTATCCTACGAGCAGTACTTC. Translated, it gives CASSEYPSGRALSYEQYF. This chain links TRBV10-2 with TRBJ2-7; 12 bases fit TRBD2. Germline loops: CDR1 WSHSY, CDR2 SAAADI. Losses at the gene ends were 1 base for V and 1 base for J; bases not matched to a gene: 8. CDR3 length: 18 residues.

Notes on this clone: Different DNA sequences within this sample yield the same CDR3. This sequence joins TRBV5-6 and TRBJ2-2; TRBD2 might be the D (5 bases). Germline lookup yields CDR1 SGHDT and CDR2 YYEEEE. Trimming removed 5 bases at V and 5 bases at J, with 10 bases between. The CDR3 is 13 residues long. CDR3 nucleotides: TGTGCCAGCAGGGGCAGGAGGACCGGGGAGCTGTTTTTT. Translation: CASRGRRTGELFF.

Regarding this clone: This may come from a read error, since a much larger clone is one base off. The CDR3 loop is CASSLTSGSTDTQYF. CDR3 nucleotides: TGTGCCAGCAGTTTGACTAGCGGGAGCACAGATACGCAGTATTTT. The genes are TRBV28 and TRBJ2-3, with 10 nucleotides matching TRBD2. CDR1 and CDR2 from the germline V gene are MDHEN and SYDVKM. Unmatched junction bases numbered 0, after V lost 3 bases and J lost 0 bases. The CDR3 is made up of 15 amino acids.

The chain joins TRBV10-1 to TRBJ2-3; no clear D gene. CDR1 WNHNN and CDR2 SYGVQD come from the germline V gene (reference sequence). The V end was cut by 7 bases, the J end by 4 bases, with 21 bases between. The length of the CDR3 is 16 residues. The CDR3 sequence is CASIPFGSRWADTQYF. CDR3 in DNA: TGCGCCAGCATTCCTTTTGGGTCTCGCTGGGCAGATACGCAGTATTTT.

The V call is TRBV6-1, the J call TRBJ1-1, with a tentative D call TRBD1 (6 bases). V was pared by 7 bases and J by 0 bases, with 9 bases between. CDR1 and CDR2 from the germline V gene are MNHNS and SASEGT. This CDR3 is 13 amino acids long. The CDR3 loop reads CASTAGVNTEAFF. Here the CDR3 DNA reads TGTGCCAGCACGGCAGGGGTGAACACTGAAGCTTTCTTT.

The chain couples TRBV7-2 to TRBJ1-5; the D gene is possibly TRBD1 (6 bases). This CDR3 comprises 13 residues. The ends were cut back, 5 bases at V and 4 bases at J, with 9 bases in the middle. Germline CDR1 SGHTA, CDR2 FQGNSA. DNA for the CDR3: TGTGCCAGCAGCACACAGGGTAATCAGCCCCAGCATTTT. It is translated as CASSTQGNQPQHF.

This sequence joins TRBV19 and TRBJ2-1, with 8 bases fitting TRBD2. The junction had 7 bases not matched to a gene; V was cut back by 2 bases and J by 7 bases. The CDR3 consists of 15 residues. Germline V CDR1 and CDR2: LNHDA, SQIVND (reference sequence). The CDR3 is CASSIRAGGLNEQFF. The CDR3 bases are TGTGCCAGTAGTATACGGGCGGGAGGATTGAATGAGCAGTTCTTC. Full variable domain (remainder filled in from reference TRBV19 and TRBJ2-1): DGGITQSPKYLFRKEGQNVTLSCEQNLNHDAMYWYRQDPGQGLRLIYYSQIVNDFQKGDIAEGYSVSREKKESFPLTVTSAQKNPTAFYLCASSIRAGGLNEQFFGPGTRLTVL.

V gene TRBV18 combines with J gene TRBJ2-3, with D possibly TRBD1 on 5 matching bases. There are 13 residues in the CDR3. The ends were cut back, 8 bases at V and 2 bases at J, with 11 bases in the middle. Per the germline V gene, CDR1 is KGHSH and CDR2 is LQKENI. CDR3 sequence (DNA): TGTGCCAGCCGCCGGACAAACACAGATACGCAGTATTTT. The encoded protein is CASRRTNTDTQYF.

Written as DNA, the CDR3 is TGTGCCAGTCGGGCCGCAGATACGCAGTATTTT. This codes for CASRAADTQYF. The chain couples TRBV19 to TRBJ2-3; D gene unclear. The ends were cut back, 8 bases at V and 4 bases at J, with 7 bases in the middle. CDR3 length equals 11 residues. Germline V gene sequence: CDR1 LNHDA, CDR2 SQIVND (reference sequence).

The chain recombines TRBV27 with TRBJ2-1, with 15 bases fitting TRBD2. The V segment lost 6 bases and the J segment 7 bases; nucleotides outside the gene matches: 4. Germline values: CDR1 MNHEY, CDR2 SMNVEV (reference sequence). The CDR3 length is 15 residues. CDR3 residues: CASSIGTSGRNEQFF. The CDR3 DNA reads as TGTGCCAGCAGCATAGGGACTAGCGGGAGGAATGAGCAGTTCTTC.

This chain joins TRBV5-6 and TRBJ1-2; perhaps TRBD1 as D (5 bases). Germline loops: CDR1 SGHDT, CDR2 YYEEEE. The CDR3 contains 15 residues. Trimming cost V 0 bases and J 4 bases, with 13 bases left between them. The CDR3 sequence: CASSLAFGGGYGYTF. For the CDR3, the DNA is TGTGCCAGCAGCTTGGCGTTCGGGGGTGGCTATGGCTACACCTTC.

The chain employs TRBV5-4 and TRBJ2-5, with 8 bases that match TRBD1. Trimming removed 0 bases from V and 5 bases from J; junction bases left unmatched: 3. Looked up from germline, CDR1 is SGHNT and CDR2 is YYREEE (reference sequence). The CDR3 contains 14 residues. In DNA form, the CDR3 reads TGTGCCAGCAGCTTGGCCAGGGGGCAGGAGACCCAGTACTTC. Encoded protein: CASSLARGQETQYF.